These 20 T cell receptor beta chains came from one sample sequenced in a study of metastatic and nonmetastatic thyroid tumors. From the PCR reads, TCRdb re-called clones with MiXCR. The sample consists of around 20,000 clones, roughly 22% of them appearing once. The entire patient cohort was treatment-naive prior to thyroid surgery. The sequencing input was adjacent normal tissue. All receptors come from a female donor with papillary thyroid cancer or a benign thyroid nodule (not recorded which). Some clones in this sample may be carry-over from other donors' samples.

This sequence joins TRBV11-2 and TRBJ2-1; no firm D call. The CDR3 runs to 16 residues. Trimming took off 3 bases at V and 0 bases at J, with 12 bases between the two ends. Germline V gene sequence: CDR1 SGHAT, CDR2 FQNNGV. In DNA, the CDR3 is TGTGCCAGCAGCTTCCTCGTACAGAGCTCCTACAATGAGCAGTTCTTC. This translates into CASSFLVQSSYNEQFF.

This clone occurred a few times. This chain connects TRBV6-2 or TRBV6-3 to TRBJ2-1; a weak D match, TRBD2 (5 bases). V lost 1 base and J lost 9, with 10 bases in between. The CDR3 length is 13 residues. In germline, CDR1 is MNHEY, CDR2 SVGEGT. DNA for the CDR3: TGTGCCAGCAGTTACTTGGAAGGACTTGAGCAGTTCTTC. It encodes CASSYLEGLEQFF.

The V call is TRBV2, the J call TRBJ2-1; D not certain. The V and J ends lost 6 bases and 10 bases respectively, with 10 bases between them. This CDR3 region has 11 residues. Germline CDR1 SNHLY, CDR2 FYNNEI. CDR3 coding DNA: TGTGCCAGCAGGGCAGGACCAGAGCAGTTCTTC. Translating gives CASRAGPEQFF. Drawing the rest from reference TRBV2 and TRBJ2-1, the complete variable domain is EPEVTQTPSHQVTQMGQEVILRCVPISNHLYFYWYRQILGQKVEFLVSFYNNEISEKSEIFDDQFSVERPDGSNFTLKIRSTKLEDSAMYFCASRAGPEQFFGPGTRLTVL.

This clone has only a few counts. The rearrangement uses TRBV12-3 or TRBV12-4 and TRBJ1-2, with D unresolved. V gave up 0 bases and J gave up 8 bases, with 10 bases separating them. CDR3 length equals 13 residues. This chain's CDR3 is CASSLATFGGYTF. In nucleotides, the CDR3 is TGTGCCAGCAGTTTAGCCACTTTCGGGGGCTACACCTTC.

This rearrangement joins TRBV12-3 or TRBV12-4 to TRBJ2-7; 10 bases map to TRBD2. The CDR3 consists of 15 residues. J gave up 4 bases and V 4 bases, and 7 bases lay outside the gene matches. CDR3 nucleotides: TGTGCCAGCAGTTCGTTAGCGGGAGGTGGATACGAGCAGTACTTC. Its protein is CASSSLAGGGYEQYF.

Within the sample, this clone is medium-sized. The rearrangement links TRBV5-1 to TRBJ2-2, with a tentative D call TRBD2 (6 bases). V was pared by 0 bases and J by 0 bases, with 9 bases between. The germline V gene encodes CDR1 SGHRS and CDR2 YFSETQ. This CDR3 spans 16 amino acids. CDR3 bases: TGCGCCAGCAGCTTGGATCCGGGGGCGAACACCGGGGAGCTGTTTTTT. It translates to CASSLDPGANTGELFF.

The genes are TRBV20-1 and TRBJ1-2; D gene unclear. The CDR3 sequence is 13 residues long. Trimming took 5 bases from V and 4 from J, leaving 14 bases between them. CDR1 DFQATT and CDR2 SNEGSKA come from the germline V gene (reference sequence). Here the CDR3 reads CSAQEDASYGYTF. CDR3 in DNA: TGCAGTGCTCAGGAGGATGCGAGCTATGGCTACACCTTC.

V usage is TRBV5-8 and J usage is TRBJ2-2, with TRBD2 identical over 7 bases. Germline V gene data show CDR1 as SGHTS and CDR2 as YDEGEE. The CDR3 covers 16 residues. V lost 4 bases and J lost 6; bases outside the gene matches: 12. The DNA of the CDR3 is TGTGCCAGCAGCCCCGCGCACCGTCGGGGGGCCGGGGAGCTGTTTTTT. This translates into CASSPAHRRGAGELFF.

This chain links TRBV10-1 with TRBJ2-5, with 9 bases that match TRBD1. The CDR3 is 16 residues long. J gave up 3 bases and V 5 bases, and 10 bases lay outside the gene matches. Germline V gene sequence: CDR1 WNHNN, CDR2 SYGVQD (reference sequence). The CDR3, as DNA: TGCGCCAGCAGTTCATCGGGACAGGGATCAAAAGAGACCCAGTACTTC. Protein product: CASSSSGQGSKETQYF.

Remarks on this clone: An end of the junction does not agree with germline; a read error may underlie this. The J gene is TRBJ2-3, the V gene TRBV5-4; D perhaps matches TRBD2 (5 bases). Per germline, CDR1 SGHNT and CDR2 YYREEE (reference sequence). The CDR3 length is 18 residues. This CDR3 reads CACSWRSGGSTSTDTQYF. The DNA for the CDR3 is TGTGCCTGCAGCTGGCGGAGCGGAGGCTCCACTAGCACAGATACGCAGTATTTT.

The chain recombines TRBV12-3 or TRBV12-4 with TRBJ1-2; D remains unclear. Trimming took 6 bases from V and 4 from J, leaving 9 bases between them. CDR3 length equals 12 residues. CDR3 sequence reads: CASSPRIYGYTF. DNA for the CDR3: TGTGCCAGCAGCCCCAGGATCTATGGCTACACCTTC.

This chain connects TRBV6-2 or TRBV6-3 to TRBJ1-2; D is perhaps TRBD1 (6 bases). V was shortened by 0 bases and J by 5 bases, with 16 bases between the two germline ends. The CDR3 totals 16 residues. Germline-derived CDR1 and CDR2 are MNHEY and SVGEGT. CDR3 sequence (DNA): TGTGCCAGCAGTTACTCGTCAACAGGGTCCCTTTATGGCTACACCTTC. Protein: CASSYSSTGSLYGYTF.

The sample holds many counts of this clone. Germline is not matched at one junction end, which may reflect a read error. The rearrangement joins TRBV15 to TRBJ1-5, with 9 bases lining up with TRBD1. Germline V gene data show CDR1 as LNHNV and CDR2 as YYDKDF (reference sequence). This CDR3 spans 15 amino acids. CDR3 in amino acids: CATSREQGAKKPQHF. The CDR3 DNA reads as TGTGCCACCAGCCGAGAACAGGGGGCGAAGAAGCCCCAGCATTTT.

On this clone itself: A clone one base away is much larger, so this may be a read error. J is TRBJ2-3 and V is TRBV3-1; 8 bases fit TRBD1. With 4 bases clipped from V and 6 bases from J, the junction kept 12 bases outside the gene matches. CDR3 length equals 16 residues. Germline CDR1 LGHDT, CDR2 YNNKEL (reference sequence). The chain's CDR3 is CASSLQGAGLGDTQYF. The CDR3 DNA reads TGTGCCAGCAGCCTGCAGGGGGCGGGACTCGGGGATACGCAGTATTTT.

This clone was observed a few times. The chain combines TRBV7-2 with TRBJ2-3; D is ambiguous. The CDR3 has 11 amino acids. Germline CDR1 is SGHTA and CDR2 is FQGNSA. Trimming cost V 5 bases and J 4 bases, with 4 bases left between them. The CDR3 DNA reads as TGTGCCAGCAGCCGCCCAGATACGCAGTATTTT. Its translation: CASSRPDTQYF. Full variable domain (rest looked up from reference TRBV7-2 and TRBJ2-3): GAGVSQSPSNKVTEKGKDVELRCDPISGHTALYWYRQSLGQGLEFLIYFQGNSAPDKSGLPSDRFSAERTGGSVSTLTIQRTQQEDSAVYLCASSRPDTQYFGPGTRLTVL.

This clone was observed a few times. V and J are TRBV5-1 and TRBJ1-2, with D possibly matching TRBD1 (5 bases). The germline gives CDR1 SGHRS, CDR2 YFSETQ. The CDR3 is 15 residues long. V was cut by 4 bases and J by 4 bases, with 17 bases left in between. The CDR3 loop reads CASSPPGFGGYGYTF. In DNA, the CDR3 is TGCGCCAGCAGCCCTCCGGGGTTCGGGGGCTATGGCTACACCTTC. Supplemented by reference TRBV5-1 and TRBJ1-2, the full variable domain reads KAGVTQTPRYLIKTRGQQVTLSCSPISGHRSVSWYQQTPGQGLQFLFEYFSETQRNKGNFPGRFSGRQFSNSRSEMNVSTLELGDSALYLCASSPPGFGGYGYTFGSGTRLTVV.

This chain connects TRBV7-8 to TRBJ2-7; 7 positions agree with TRBD1. The CDR3 consists of 18 residues. With V trimmed by 5 bases and J by 0 bases, 16 bases remained unmatched. Germline V gene sequence: CDR1 SGHVS, CDR2 FQNEAQ. The CDR3 is CASSRNRTGQAPSYEQYF. The DNA for the CDR3 is TGTGCCAGCAGCCGAAACCGGACAGGACAGGCGCCCTCCTACGAGCAGTACTTC. Complete variable domain (other parts from reference TRBV7-8 and TRBJ2-7): GAGVSQSPRYKVAKRGQDVALRCDPISGHVSLFWYQQALGQGPEFLTYFQNEAQLDKSGLPSDRFFAERPEGSVSTLKIQRTQQEDSAVYLCASSRNRTGQAPSYEQYFGPGTRLTVT.

CDR3 sequence reads: CASSYPGTSNEQFF. CDR3 DNA: TGTGCCAGCAGTTACCCAGGGACCTCCAATGAGCAGTTCTTC. V is TRBV6-5 and J is TRBJ2-1; possibly TRBD1 or TRBD2 for D (5 bases each). The CDR3 covers 14 residues. Looked up from germline, CDR1 is MNHEY and CDR2 is SVGAGI. V was shortened by 2 bases and J by 6 bases, with 11 bases between the two germline ends.

This clone was counted ten times or more. The chain carries TRBV6-2 or TRBV6-3 and TRBJ2-5, with 8 bases matching TRBD2. V was clipped by 2 bases and J by 9 bases; unmatched bases: 11. Germline lookup yields CDR1 MNHEY and CDR2 SVGEGT. CDR3 length: 15 residues. For the CDR3, the DNA is TGTGCCAGCAGTTACCAAGGGCGGGAGGCGGAGGCCCAGTACTTC. This sequence encodes CASSYQGREAEAQYF.

In its sample, this clone was seen a few times. The gene calls are TRBV20-1 and TRBJ2-7, with 8 bases aligning to TRBD2. The junction had 7 bases not matched to a gene; V was cut back by 6 bases and J by 3 bases. This CDR3 has 13 residues. Germline V gene sequence: CDR1 DFQATT, CDR2 SNEGSKA (reference sequence). CDR3 residues: CSASGRNRYEQYF. Here the CDR3 DNA reads TGCAGTGCCAGCGGGAGAAATCGCTACGAGCAGTACTTC.